This T cell receptor beta chain comes out of a study of shared clonotypes between healthy human individuals. Regarding the study as a whole: Among donors, the sharing of clonotypes was expected to be influenced by sequencing depth. Naive CD4 clonotype sharing across a handful of donors was 4% to 5.5%.

Germline CDR1 is SGHRS and CDR2 is YFSETQ. The CDR3 extends over 14 amino acids. The ends were cut back, 1 base at V and 4 bases at J, with 11 bases in the middle. Partitioning of CD4+ cells yielded a CD45RA+ naive subset and a CD45RA-negative memory subset. TCRdb keeps only in-frame clones here, not all; method: immunoSEQ multiplex PCR. Among around 2.5 million clones listed, over 85% were seen once. On this clone itself: Antigen unknown.

Sequencing used naive CD4+ T cells from PBMCs. Specified subset: CD45RA+ positively selected. The clonotype originates from a man aged 18 to 29 in good health. Some clones in this sample may be carry-over from other donors' samples. The V and J genes are TRBV5-1 and TRBJ1-2; the D gene is possibly TRBD1 (5 bases). This CDR3 reads CASSLSQGVYGYTF. The CDR3 DNA reads as TGCGCCAGCAGCTTGAGCCAGGGAGTCTATGGCTACACCTTC.